The 17 T cell receptor beta chains given below trace back to one sample, sequenced in a study of control samples from healthy donors and cancer patients. The table came from immunoSEQ multiplex PCR; TCRdb's copy has only in-frame clones and leaves some out. The table lists 150,000 to 160,000 clones, over 85% of them singletons. The sample was blood. These receptor sequences come from a man in his fifties in good health.

This chain joins TRBV6-2 or TRBV6-3 and TRBJ1-5; D gene ambiguous. V was trimmed by 2 bases and J by 2 bases, leaving 4 bases between them. CDR3 length: 13 residues. Germline V lookup: CDR1 MNHEY, CDR2 SVGEGT. The CDR3 DNA reads as TGTGCCAGCAGTTACAGAGGCAATCAGCCCCAGCATTTT. The encoded protein is CASSYRGNQPQHF.

This clone showed up just a few times. The gene calls are TRBV20-1 and TRBJ2-7; 9 bases match TRBD1. J was trimmed by 6 bases and V by 3 bases; bases with no gene match: 9. The CDR3 is 14 residues long. Germline V CDR1 and CDR2: DFQATT, SNEGSKA (reference sequence). In nucleotides, the CDR3 is TGCAGTGCTAGTCCGGGACAGGGCAGGGGCGAGCAGTACTTC. It codes for CSASPGQGRGEQYF.

The table lists this clone with a count of one. The genes are TRBV3-1 (or the pseudogene TRBV3-2) and TRBJ2-1; 11 nucleotides line up with TRBD2. The J segment lost 7 bases and the V segment lost 8 bases, leaving 10 bases of the junction unmatched. This CDR3 is built from 15 residues. Germline-derived CDR1 and CDR2 are LGHDT and YNNKEL (reference sequence). The CDR3 here is CASGVAGGTTNEQFF. CDR3 in DNA: TGTGCCAGCGGCGTAGCGGGAGGGACTACGAATGAGCAGTTCTTC.

The gene calls are TRBV9 and TRBJ2-3; TRBD2 matches 13 bases. CDR3 size: 15 residues. CDR1 is SGDLS and CDR2 is YYNGEE in the germline V gene. Unmatched junction bases numbered 4, after V lost 4 bases and J lost 5 bases. Here the CDR3 reads CASSYRLAGGDTQYF. CDR3 in DNA: TGTGCCAGCAGCTATCGACTAGCGGGAGGAGATACGCAGTATTTT.

The rearrangement joins TRBV2 to TRBJ1-2; unclear D gene. The CDR3 length is 13 residues. The germline gives CDR1 SNHLY, CDR2 FYNNEI. Trimming took off 2 bases at V and 4 bases at J, with 8 bases between the two ends. The CDR3 protein is CASSESRPYGYTF. The CDR3 DNA reads TGTGCCAGCAGTGAATCGCGCCCCTATGGCTACACCTTC.

This chain links TRBV5-6 with TRBJ1-5; no reliable D call. The germline V gene encodes CDR1 SGHDT and CDR2 YYEEEE. This CDR3 is built from 13 residues. Trimming left V 0 bases short and J 4 bases short, with 5 bases between. The CDR3 bases are TGTGCCAGCAGCTTGGGGAGAAATCAGCCCCAGCATTTT. This translates into CASSLGRNQPQHF.

The gene calls are TRBV27 and TRBJ2-7, with 8 bases aligning to TRBD2. The CDR3 is 16 amino acids. J lost 3 bases, V lost 6 bases, and 13 bases had no gene match. Germline loops: CDR1 MNHEY, CDR2 SMNVEV (reference sequence). Here the CDR3 reads CASSRPPGLDYYEQYF. The CDR3 DNA follows: TGTGCCAGCAGCCGACCTCCGGGACTAGACTACTACGAGCAGTACTTC.

This clone came up once. This rearrangement joins TRBV29-1 to TRBJ2-6; D remains unclear. The CDR3 runs to 14 residues. Germline V gives CDR1 SQVTM, CDR2 ANQGSEA. V lost 3 bases and J lost 0, with 6 bases in between. The DNA of the CDR3 is TGCAGCGTTGACGGCTCCTCTGGGGCCAACGTCCTGACTTTC. The encoded protein is CSVDGSSGANVLTF.

This clone was recorded once. The J gene is TRBJ1-5, the V gene TRBV27, with D perhaps TRBD1 (6 bases). Germline CDR1 and CDR2: MNHEY and SMNVEV (reference sequence). The V and J ends lost 3 bases and 6 bases respectively, with 12 bases between them. This CDR3 is 14 amino acids long. As DNA, the CDR3 is TGTGCCAGCAGTTTGGGGCCAGGGGTTCAGCCCCAGCATTTT. Its translation is CASSLGPGVQPQHF.

CDR3 sequence (DNA): TGTGCCAGCAGTTTACGTGGCAGGGGGTCCTACAATGAGCAGTTCTTC. The encoded protein is CASSLRGRGSYNEQFF. The genes are TRBV28 and TRBJ2-1; 7 bases line up with TRBD1. J was trimmed by 1 base and V by 2 bases; bases with no gene match: 5. Germline V lookup: CDR1 MDHEN, CDR2 SYDVKM. CDR3 length: 16 amino acids.

This clone was observed once. The chain links TRBV30 to TRBJ2-3; D not resolved. There are 14 residues in the CDR3. The V gene lost 2 bases and the J gene lost 0 bases, with 9 bases spanning the gap. CDR1 and CDR2 from the germline V gene are GTSNPN and SVGIG (reference sequence). This CDR3 is CAWSFYSSTDTQYF. For the CDR3, the DNA is TGTGCCTGGAGTTTCTACTCTAGCACAGATACGCAGTATTTT.

This clone showed up just a few times. The chain couples TRBV11-2 to TRBJ1-1; D call uncertain. CDR1 is SGHAT and CDR2 is FQNNGV in the germline V gene. V lost 4 bases and J 4 bases, leaving 13 bases between the germline ends. The CDR3 runs to 14 residues. CDR3 protein: CASSWGKWGTEAFF. The CDR3 bases are TGTGCCAGCAGCTGGGGAAAGTGGGGCACTGAAGCTTTCTTT.

With respect to this clone: A read error may account for a junction end that differs from germline. The chain has TRBV18 and TRBJ2-3; D is possibly TRBD1 or TRBD2 (5 bases each). Germline lookup yields CDR1 KGHSH and CDR2 LQKENI. The CDR3 has 12 residues. The CDR3 sequence is CASSPRDRPLNF. DNA of the CDR3: TGTGCCAGCTCACCACGGGACCGCCCTCTGAATTTT.

In DNA form, the CDR3 reads TGTGCCAGCAGCCAACTACAAGCCCTCGGGACTAGCGGAAACGAAGAGACCCAGTACTTC. It is translated as CASSQLQALGTSGNEETQYF. The chain joins TRBV14 to TRBJ2-5; 11 bases align to TRBD2. The germline gives CDR1 SGHDN, CDR2 FVKESK. With V trimmed by 2 bases and J by 3 bases, 17 bases remained unmatched. The CDR3 has 20 amino acids.

The V and J genes are TRBV5-1 and TRBJ2-2, with no clear D. Deletions cut 4 bases from V and 0 bases from J, with 7 bases between. The germline V gene has CDR1 SGHRS and CDR2 YFSETQ. The CDR3 sequence is 14 residues long. This chain's CDR3 is CASSQRTNTGELFF. CDR3 DNA sequence: TGCGCCAGCAGCCAAAGGACGAACACCGGGGAGCTGTTTTTT. The full variable domain, completed using reference TRBV5-1 and TRBJ2-2, is KAGVTQTPRYLIKTRGQQVTLSCSPISGHRSVSWYQQTPGQGLQFLFEYFSETQRNKGNFPGRFSGRQFSNSRSEMNVSTLELGDSALYLCASSQRTNTGELFFGEGSRLTVL.

This sequence joins TRBV2 and TRBJ2-5; 9 bases fit TRBD2. The V segment lost 3 bases and the J segment 5 bases; nucleotides outside the gene matches: 7. Looked up from germline, CDR1 is SNHLY and CDR2 is FYNNEI. The CDR3 consists of 15 residues. The CDR3 nucleotides read TGTGCCAGCAGTGAGGGGGCGGGAGGGCCGGAGACCCAGTACTTC. This codes for CASSEGAGGPETQYF.

This chain links TRBV29-1 with TRBJ2-1; D might be TRBD1 (6 bases). The CDR3 covers 14 residues. In germline, CDR1 is SQVTM, CDR2 ANQGSEA. V lost 2 bases and J 8 bases, leaving 16 bases between the germline ends. CDR3 in DNA: TGCAGCGTTGAAACTAGGGACAAATTCGATGAGCAGTTCTTC. Amino acid sequence: CSVETRDKFDEQFF.